This TCR beta chain originates from a study of CD8 T cells in ankylosing spondylitis. The J segment lost 3 bases and the V segment lost 6 bases, leaving 7 bases of the junction unmatched. In germline, CDR1 is ENHRY, CDR2 SYGVKD. The CDR3 totals 15 residues. TCRdb recomputed calls from the 5' RACE reads with MiXCR, one row per CDR3 protein. The top ten hold roughly a third of the sample, which has 250,000 to 300,000 distinct CDR3 sequences, 15% to 20% seen once. The J gene is TRBJ2-4, the V gene TRBV10-3; 8 bases match TRBD1. This receptor was obtained from a male donor with ankylosing spondylitis or in good health (not recorded which). Sequencing was performed on blood, either unsorted or a sorted T cell fraction (not recorded which). CDR3: CAIRVQTGVKNIQYF. The CDR3 nucleotides are TGTGCCATCAGGGTACAGACAGGGGTCAAAAACATTCAGTACTTC.